This TCR beta chain was identified in a study of CD8 T cells in Susac syndrome (dated by TCRdb to between 2018 and 2021). About the study as a whole: Whether CD8+ T cell activation and differentiation in Susac syndrome was antigen driven was tested using repertoire sequencing. Clonality of the CD8+ T cell repertoire was compared between roughly 13 healthy donors, approximately 14 Susac syndrome patients and around 15 multiple sclerosis patients. Study-wide conclusions, independent of this receptor: The number of individuals in the TCR sequencing and HLA analysis was acknowledged as relatively small.

Peripheral blood CD8+ and CD4+ T cells from healthy donors, Susac syndrome patients and multiple sclerosis patients were profiled using high-throughput TCR beta sequencing. The multiple sclerosis controls were treatment-naive patients who had stable or active relapsing-remitting disease and met the revised McDonald criteria. Bulk CD8+ and CD4+ T cells were purified magnetically by negative isolation, whereas CD8+ TEMRA cells were enriched by FACS. Blood was drawn into EDTA tubes, processed within 24 hours, and PBMCs were isolated by density gradient centrifugation. PBMCs intended for TCR sequencing were cryopreserved in liquid nitrogen and thawed later in a water bath at 37 degrees C. Purity of sorted or isolated CD4+, CD8+ and CD8+ TEMRA cells was at least 90%. RNA was extracted using the RNeasy kit, and roughly 0.5 to 1 microgram was reverse transcribed with random hexamers. The immunoSEQ multiplex PCR assay, which covers 54 Vbeta and 13 Jbeta segments, was used to amplify TCR beta CDR3 regions. PCR amplification bias was corrected using a synthetic template baseline for primer optimization and computational correction. Per the source publication's procedure: Only productive sequences were kept, with reads annotated to V, D and J genes according to IMGT and analyzed in immunoSEQ Analyzer. To calculate clonality, Shannon entropy was normalized by log2 of the number of productive unique sequences and then subtracted from one. Public and private clones were assessed among the 100 most prevalent clones of each patient and control. Clones were defined as Susac-specific if absent from the healthy and MS cohorts, from 1052 published viral clones and from other ImmuneACCESS disease sequences. TCRdb itself trimmed the public reads at Q25 with fastp, ran MiXCR and retained productive beta chains. One record per CDR3 amino acid sequence lists the most common genes and DNA. These V and J calls derive from TCRdb rather than the authors' analysis. The sample table lists 100,000 to 150,000 distinct CDR3 sequences, around 86% of them with a count of one. The top ten clones comprise roughly 0.5% of the sample.

CDR1 is given as SGHAT and CDR2 as FQNNGV, both from the germline V gene. Taken from cysteine to phenylalanine, the CDR3 has 16 residues. Only CDR3 DNA remains: 48 bases, in frame from the first base. A distance of 13 bases separates the germline ends of V and J, which lose 4 bases and 1 base respectively. This clonotype was seen a handful of times. This receptor's antigen is unknown. No base qualities exist here, and no much larger clone lies one base off it. The sample comprised CD8+ T cells from PBMCs. This sequence was found in a human donor with multiple sclerosis. The chain joins TRBV11-2 to TRBJ1-4; the D gene assignment is ambiguous. The DNA sequence is TGTGCCAGCAGCTCCCAGTCCGGGGAAACTAATGAAAAACTGTTTTTT. It translates as CASSSQSGETNEKLFF. Extended through the reference TRBV11-2 and TRBJ1-4 proteins, this CDR3 yields the full variable domain: EAGVAQSPRYKIIEKRQSVAFWCNPISGHATLYWYQQILGQGPKLLIQFQNNGVVDDSQLPKDRFSAERLKGVDSTLKIQPAKLEDSAVYLCASSSQSGETNEKLFFGSGTQLSVL.